The T cell receptor beta chain under discussion was sequenced for a study of T cell responses to AZD1222 COVID-19 vaccine. Study-level results: Seropositive status at baseline applied to only a handful of AZD1222 recipients. Repertoires were obtained solely post-peak T cell response. Receipt of two AZD1222 doses was followed by a rise in Spike-specific TCR breadth and depth. Among spike-specific TCRs, nearly half reportedly target unmutated variant regions.

Turning to this clone: Its antigen remains unknown.

Germline loops: CDR1 MNHNS, CDR2 SASEGT. The CDR3 covers 16 residues. V was cut by 3 bases and J by 0 bases, with 12 bases left in between. Method: immunoSEQ multiplex PCR; TCRdb's copy keeps in-frame clones and lacks some. Of about 170,000 clones listed, roughly nine tenths are singletons. The rearrangement links TRBV6-1 to TRBJ1-5; D is ambiguous. This receptor was identified in an adult in good health. Sequenced material: peripheral blood, taken on day 0 of AZD1222 vaccination. In DNA form, the CDR3 reads TGTGCCAGCAGTGAGAGGCAGAGTTATAGCAATCAGCCCCAGCATTTT. Protein: CASSERQSYSNQPQHF.